A selection of T cell receptor beta chains follows, all from one sample in a study of blood T cell repertoires in COVID-19. Some clones are missing from TCRdb's copy, which holds only in-frame ones; the method was immunoSEQ multiplex PCR. The repertoire includes 190,000 or so clones, roughly 89% of them detected once, and approximately 0.93% sits in the top ten. The sample taken for sequencing was peripheral blood. These receptor sequences come from a woman aged 18-29 years who had recovered from COVID-19. Both conserved end residues are part of each CDR3. D genes are given only for firm matches. Expanded clones get a size class; other rows say once, few or many, or leave the size out.

d_call j_call v_call clone_size cdr3_length cdr3_nt cdr3_aa
- TRBJ1-2 TRBV23-1 - 17 TGCGCCAGCAGTGGCCCTTTCCTGGGGGGGTCTCACTATGGCTACACCTTC CASSGPFLGGSHYGYTF
- TRBJ2-5 TRBV20-1 once 13 TGCAGTGCTAGTCCCCGGGGGCAAGAGACCCAGTACTTC CSASPRGQETQYF
- TRBJ1-1 TRBV28 - 12 TGTGCCAGCAATCCACACAACACTGAAGCTTTCTTT CASNPHNTEAFF
TRBD1 TRBJ2-2 TRBV5-1 - 14 TGCGCCAGCAGCTCACAGGGGGCGTCCGGGGAGCTGTTTTTT CASSSQGASGELFF
- TRBJ2-2 TRBV2 few 15 TGTGCCAGCAGTGAAGTCAGGGAAGGCACCGGGGAGCTGTTTTTT CASSEVREGTGELFF
- TRBJ2-7 TRBV6-5 - 15 TGTGCCAGCAGTTACGGGCTAGCGCCCTCCTACGAGCAGTACTTC CASSYGLAPSYEQYF
TRBD2 TRBJ2-5 TRBV30 once 15 TGTGCCTGGAGGCCGCTGGGCGGGAGTCCAGAGACCCAGTACTTC CAWRPLGGSPETQYF
TRBD2 TRBJ2-5 TRBV24-1 - 16 TGTGCCACCAGTGATGCTAGCGGGGGGGCCTTGGAGACCCAGTACTTC CATSDASGGALETQYF
TRBD2 TRBJ2-1 TRBV29-1 - 14 TGCAGCGTTGAAGTCTATCAGGCGGGGGGTGAGCAGTTCTTC CSVEVYQAGGEQFF
TRBD1 TRBJ2-5 TRBV4-1 once 17 TGCGCCAGCAGCCTGATTCGACAGGGGGAGGGCCAAGAGACCCAGTACTTC CASSLIRQGEGQETQYF
TRBD1 TRBJ2-7 TRBV5-6 - 14 TGTGCCAGCAGTTCGGACAGGGGGCCGTACGAGCAGTACTTC CASSSDRGPYEQYF
TRBD2 TRBJ2-5 TRBV27 - 16 TGTGCCAGCAGTTTATCCGGGACTAGCGGTGCAGAGACCCAGTACTTC CASSLSGTSGAETQYF
TRBD1 TRBJ1-1 TRBV7-9 - 13 TGTGCCAGCAGCTCCAAACAGGGGGCTGAAGCTTTCTTT CASSSKQGAEAFF
- TRBJ1-2 TRBV7-8 - 13 TGTGCCAGCAGCGAGGATACTATACGTGGCTACACCTTC CASSEDTIRGYTF
TRBD1 TRBJ2-3 TRBV7-4 - 17 TGTGCCAGCAGCTTGAGACCGGGACAGGGACCCACAGATACGCAGTATTTT CASSLRPGQGPTDTQYF
- TRBJ1-3 TRBV5-6 - 15 TGTGCCAGCACCAAAGGGAGGTCGGGAGGAAACACCATATATTTT CASTKGRSGGNTIYF
TRBD2 TRBJ2-1 TRBV9 - 16 TGTGCCAGCAGCGTAGTGGGGGCTAGCGGGAGGAATGAGCAGTTCTTC CASSVVGASGRNEQFF
TRBD1 TRBJ1-1 TRBV19 - 16 TGTGCCAGTAGTGCTCTTAGGACAGGGAGAGTAGCTGAAGCTTTCTTT CASSALRTGRVAEAFF
- TRBJ1-1 TRBV5-1 - 11 TGCGCCAGCAGCACGGGCACTGAAGCTTTCTTT CASSTGTEAFF
TRBD1 TRBJ1-6 TRBV19 - 20 TGTGCCAGTAGTATGAGGTTCGGGACAGGGAGTTTCGCCTATAATTCACCCCTCCACTTT CASSMRFGTGSFAYNSPLHF
- TRBJ2-1 TRBV10-3 - 15 TGTGCCATCAGTGAGTCGACGGGGGGCCGGAATGAGCAGTTCTTC CAISESTGGRNEQFF
- TRBJ1-3 TRBV7-5 once 19 TGTGTCAGAAGCACCCTCCCCCGGGACAGGGAGGACACTGGAAACACCATATATTTT CVRSTLPRDREDTGNTIYF
- TRBJ1-1 TRBV7-9 few 14 TGTGCCAGCAGCTTCCTAGACGGGAACACTGAAGCTTTCTTT CASSFLDGNTEAFF
TRBD2 TRBJ2-5 TRBV12-5 - 15 TGTGCTAGTGGTTATACTAGCGGGAGGCAAGAGACCCAGTACTTC CASGYTSGRQETQYF
TRBD1 TRBJ2-3 TRBV10-3 - 15 TGTGCCATCAGCTCCGACAGGGCAGGGGCAGATACGCAGTATTTT CAISSDRAGADTQYF
TRBD1 TRBJ2-1 TRBV11-2 - 15 TGTGCCAGCAGCTTTTTGCCGACAGGGAACAATGAGCAGTTCTTC CASSFLPTGNNEQFF
- TRBJ1-2 TRBV14 - 14 TGTGCCAGCAGCCAAGAGGCCAGTATCTATGGCTACACCTTC CASSQEASIYGYTF
TRBD2 TRBJ2-1 TRBV18 few 15 TGTGCCAGCTCACCGAGACTAGCGGGAGACAATGAGCAGTTCTTC CASSPRLAGDNEQFF
- TRBJ1-4 TRBV19 - 14 TGTGCCAGTAGTATGGCAGGGGTTCGGGAAAAACTGTTTTTT CASSMAGVREKLFF
- TRBJ2-7 TRBV5-6 - 17 TGTGCCAGCAGACCCTACGGCGCGACTCAAACACCCTACGAGCAGTACTTC CASRPYGATQTPYEQYF
- TRBJ1-2 TRBV7-2 few 16 TGTGCCAGCAGCTTAGTATCGACAGTATCTAACTATGGCTACACCTTC CASSLVSTVSNYGYTF
TRBD1 TRBJ2-7 TRBV5-1 - 15 TGCGCCAGCAGCCAGGGGACAGGGGGTTTCTACGAGCAGTACTTC CASSQGTGGFYEQYF
TRBD1 TRBJ1-2 TRBV7-3 - 15 TGTGCCAGCAGCTTATTCGACAGGGGGCGCGGTGGCTACACCTTC CASSLFDRGRGGYTF
- TRBJ1-2 TRBV4-1 - 16 TGCGCCAGCAGCCAAGTGGGGAGCAGGGGCGAGCGAGGCTACACCTTC CASSQVGSRGERGYTF
TRBD1 TRBJ2-1 TRBV18 - 15 TGTGCCAGCTCACCAGACAGGGACCCCTACAATGAGCAGTTCTTC CASSPDRDPYNEQFF
- TRBJ1-6 TRBV7-2 - 11 TGTGCCAGCAGCTTAAGGGGTCCCCTCCACTTT CASSLRGPLHF
- TRBJ1-2 TRBV2 once 13 TGTGCCAGCAGTGGGACAGTGAACTATGGCTACACCTTC CASSGTVNYGYTF
TRBD1 TRBJ1-2 TRBV7-2 - 16 TGTGCCAGCAGCCCTATTATAGGACAGGCCCCACATGGCTACACCTTC CASSPIIGQAPHGYTF
- TRBJ2-5 TRBV5-6 - 13 TGTGCCAGCAGCCTGAGGGTCGGAGAGACCCAGTACTTC CASSLRVGETQYF
- TRBJ1-5 TRBV5-4 - 16 TGTGCCAGCAGCTGGGGTGGAGGACAGAAGAATCAGCCCCAGCATTTT CASSWGGGQKNQPQHF
- TRBJ2-7 TRBV6-5 - 14 TGTGCCAGCAGTTACTCTGACAGAACCTACGAGCAGTACTTC CASSYSDRTYEQYF
TRBD1 TRBJ1-2 TRBV28 - 14 TGTGCCAGCTTAGAAGGGACAGCCTGGGATGGCTACACCTTC CASLEGTAWDGYTF
TRBD2 TRBJ2-7 TRBV7-2 - 14 TGTGCCAGCAGTCTTAGCGGGACAAACTACGAGCAGTACTTC CASSLSGTNYEQYF
- TRBJ1-2 TRBV7-3 - 14 TGTGCCAGCAGCTTAATGGCGGGGTCCGATGGCTACACCTTC CASSLMAGSDGYTF
TRBD2 TRBJ2-1 TRBV7-2 - 15 TGTGCCAGCAGCTTAGAACTAGCGGGACGTCATGAGCAGTTCTTC CASSLELAGRHEQFF
- TRBJ2-6 TRBV19 - 17 TGTGCCAGTAGTATCCGGGTAATAGGCTCTGGGGCCAACGTCCTGACTTTC CASSIRVIGSGANVLTF
TRBD2 TRBJ2-5 TRBV18 - 17 TGTGCCAGCTCACCAAGTGTGACTAGCGGTTACCAAGAGACCCAGTACTTC CASSPSVTSGYQETQYF
- TRBJ1-1 TRBV6-4 - 16 TGTGCCAGCAGTGACACCTACAGGGAGTCAGTTGCTGAAGCTTTCTTT CASSDTYRESVAEAFF
TRBD2 TRBJ2-7 TRBV27 - 14 TGTGCCAGCAGTCTGACTAGCGGGGGGGCCGGGCAGTACTTC CASSLTSGGAGQYF
- TRBJ1-4 TRBV19 once 14 TGTGCCAGTAACAGGCTTACAACTAATGAAAAACTGTTTTTT CASNRLTTNEKLFF
- TRBJ1-2 TRBV12-3/TRBV12-4 - 11 TGTGCCAGCAGTGACAGCTATGGCTACACCTTC CASSDSYGYTF
TRBD2 TRBJ2-1 TRBV9 - 16 TGTGCCAGCAGCGCCCCGCTAGCGGGAGCCTACAATGAGCAGTTCTTC CASSAPLAGAYNEQFF
- TRBJ2-1 TRBV5-1 - 13 TGCGCCAGCAGCTTGGCAGGGTCCGATGAGCAGTTCTTC CASSLAGSDEQFF
- TRBJ1-4 TRBV5-8 - 14 TGTGCCAGCAGCTATGACTGGAGAGAGGAAAAACTGTTTTTT CASSYDWREEKLFF
- TRBJ1-5 TRBV20-1 - 11 TGCGAACAGAATAGCAATCAGCCCCAGCATTTT CEQNSNQPQHF
- TRBJ2-1 TRBV7-3 - 16 TGTGCCAGCAGCCCCCACTCTAGCGAGCCCTACAATGAGCAGTTCTTC CASSPHSSEPYNEQFF
- TRBJ2-3 TRBV6-6 once 14 TGTGCCAGCAGTCTCTCGACTCCCCCGGATACGCAGTATTTT CASSLSTPPDTQYF
- TRBJ2-5 TRBV13 - 14 TGTGCCAGCAGCGCACAGCAGACACAAGAGACCCAGTACTTC CASSAQQTQETQYF
TRBD1 TRBJ2-5 TRBV25-1 - 14 TGTGCCAGCGAGGACAGGGGGCGCGTAGAGACCCAGTACTTC CASEDRGRVETQYF
- TRBJ2-1 TRBV30 - 11 TGTGCCTGGAGTGTACTTATTGAGCAGTTCTTC CAWSVLIEQFF